This T cell receptor (beta chain) originates from a study of CD4 T cells in relation to SARS-CoV-2 and coronaviruses. General study points: Culture-expanded clones reflect memory recall rather than primary priming during culture.

Points on this clone: The antigen remains undetermined.

Sequenced by immunoSEQ multiplex PCR; TCRdb stores in-frame clones only, minus some. The sample consists of about 64,000 clones, less than 95% of them appearing once. Trimming cost V 2 bases and J 15 bases, with 20 bases left between them. The CDR3 totals 14 residues. Germline V gene lookup returns CDR1 SGHTA and CDR2 FQGNSA. Unexposed donor CD4+ T cells date from 2011-2018, before the COVID-19 pandemic. Naive and memory CD4+ T cells came from enriched cryopreserved PBMCs. This sequence was found in a human donor in good health. This chain uses TRBV7-2 with TRBJ1-5; D not certain. The specimen sequenced was naive CD4+ T cells from PBMCs. Documented subset: naive CD4+ T cells isolated by negative enrichment. CDR3 nucleotides: TGTGCCAGCAGCTTAAACCGTTTGAGTTTTCAGCGGCATTTT. As protein: CASSLNRLSFQRHF. Together with reference TRBV7-2 and TRBJ1-5, the CDR3 gives the full variable domain: GAGVSQSPSNKVTEKGKDVELRCDPISGHTALYWYRQSLGQGLEFLIYFQGNSAPDKSGLPSDRFSAERTGGSVSTLTIQRTQQEDSAVYLCASSLNRLSFQRHFGDGTRLSIL.